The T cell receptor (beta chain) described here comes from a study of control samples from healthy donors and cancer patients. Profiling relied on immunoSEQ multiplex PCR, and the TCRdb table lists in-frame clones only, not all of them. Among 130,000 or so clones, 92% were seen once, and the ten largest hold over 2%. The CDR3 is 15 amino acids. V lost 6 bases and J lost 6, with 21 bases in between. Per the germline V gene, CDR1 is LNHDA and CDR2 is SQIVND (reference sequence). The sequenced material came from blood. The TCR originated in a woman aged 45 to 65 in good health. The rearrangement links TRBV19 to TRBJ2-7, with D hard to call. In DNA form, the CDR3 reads TGTGCCAGTAGCCCAACCTGGGCTGTGGGGTTCGAGCAGTACTTC. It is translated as CASSPTWAVGFEQYF. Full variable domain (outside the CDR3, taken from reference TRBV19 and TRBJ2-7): DGGITQSPKYLFRKEGQNVTLSCEQNLNHDAMYWYRQDPGQGLRLIYYSQIVNDFQKGDIAEGYSVSREKKESFPLTVTSAQKNPTAFYLCASSPTWAVGFEQYFGPGTRLTVT.